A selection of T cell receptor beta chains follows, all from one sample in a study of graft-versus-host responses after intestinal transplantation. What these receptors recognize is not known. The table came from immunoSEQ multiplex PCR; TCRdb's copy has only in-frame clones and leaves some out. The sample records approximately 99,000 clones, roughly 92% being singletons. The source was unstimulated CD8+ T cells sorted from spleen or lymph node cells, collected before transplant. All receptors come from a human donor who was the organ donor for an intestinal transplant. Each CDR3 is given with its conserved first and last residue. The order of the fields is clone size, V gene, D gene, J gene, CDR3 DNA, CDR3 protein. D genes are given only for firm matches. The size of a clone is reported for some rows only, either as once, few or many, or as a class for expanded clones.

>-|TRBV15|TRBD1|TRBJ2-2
TGTGCCACCAAAGAATTGACAGGGGGCACCGGGGAGCTGTTTTTT
CATKELTGGTGELFF
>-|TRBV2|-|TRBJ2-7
TGTGCCAGCAGACCTACTAGCAGCTACGAGCAGTACTTC
CASRPTSSYEQYF
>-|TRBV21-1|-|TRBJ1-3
TGTGCCAGCAGCTCGCGAAAAGAGGTAGGGGGTTCTGGAAACACCATATATTTT
CASSSRKEVGGSGNTIYF
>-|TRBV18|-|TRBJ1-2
TGTGCCAGCTCACCAACACTAGCTAACTATGGCTACACCTTC
CASSPTLANYGYTF
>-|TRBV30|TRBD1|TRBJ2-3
TGTGCCTGGAGTTCAGGGACAGGGGGCTGGACAGATACGCAGTATTTT
CAWSSGTGGWTDTQYF
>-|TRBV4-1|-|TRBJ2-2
TGCGCCAGCAGCCAAGATTCGCCGGGCACCGGGGAGCTGTTTTTT
CASSQDSPGTGELFF
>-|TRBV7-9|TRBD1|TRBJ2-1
TGTGCCAGCAGCTTATCCCTCCCGACAGGGGGCAGCTGGGACAATGAGCAGTTCTTC
CASSLSLPTGGSWDNEQFF
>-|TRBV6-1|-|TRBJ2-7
TGTGCCAGCAGTCCCAGAAGCGTCTACGAGCAGTACTTC
CASSPRSVYEQYF
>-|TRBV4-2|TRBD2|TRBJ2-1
TGTGCCAGCAGCCAAAGGCCCGGGACTAGCCCTTACAATGAGCAGTTCTTC
CASSQRPGTSPYNEQFF
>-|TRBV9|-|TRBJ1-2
TGTGCCAGCAGCCTATTCCTCGGGGACTATGGCTACACCTTC
CASSLFLGDYGYTF
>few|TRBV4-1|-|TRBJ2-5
TGCGCCAGCAGCCAAGTTTTGTGGGGCCGGGAGACCCAGTACTTC
CASSQVLWGRETQYF
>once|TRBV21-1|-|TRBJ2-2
TGTGCCAGCAGCGTGCCGCAAGGGACAGGGGTGACCGGGGAGCTGTTTTTT
CASSVPQGTGVTGELFF
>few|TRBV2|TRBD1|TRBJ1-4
TGTGCCAGCACGGACAGGACGGGAGAAAAACTGTTTTTT
CASTDRTGEKLFF
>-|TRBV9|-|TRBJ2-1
TGTGCCAGCAGCGTACGCGGGGCCAATGAGCAGTTCTTC
CASSVRGANEQFF
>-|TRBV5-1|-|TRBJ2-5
TGCGCCAGCAGCCTGGACGGGGTACGGGGAGAGACCCAGTACTTC
CASSLDGVRGETQYF
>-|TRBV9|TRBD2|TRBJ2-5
TGTGCCAGCAGCGTAGAGCTAGCGGGGGGGAAAGAGACCCAGTACTTC
CASSVELAGGKETQYF
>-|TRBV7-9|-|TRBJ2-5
TGTGCCAGCAGCTTTATAGCGGAGACCCAGTACTTC
CASSFIAETQYF
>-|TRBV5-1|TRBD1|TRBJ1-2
TGCGCCAGCAGGGATGGGACAGGGCATGGCTACACCTTC
CASRDGTGHGYTF
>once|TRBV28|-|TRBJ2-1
TGTGCCAGCAGTTTTAGGAATTGGGGGGATAACAATGAGCAGTTCTTC
CASSFRNWGDNNEQFF
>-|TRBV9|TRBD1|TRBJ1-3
TGTGCCAGCAGCGACGGGACAGACACTGGAAACACCATATATTTT
CASSDGTDTGNTIYF
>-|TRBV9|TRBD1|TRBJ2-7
TGTGCCAGCAGCGTAGCTCGACAGGGGGCCTACGAGCAGTACTTC
CASSVARQGAYEQYF
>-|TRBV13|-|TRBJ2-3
TGTGCCAGCAGCTTCCGGGAAGAAGAAACAGATACGCAGTATTTT
CASSFREEETDTQYF
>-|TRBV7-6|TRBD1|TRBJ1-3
TGTGCCAGCAGCTTAGGACAGGGGAGCTCTGGAAACACCATATATTTT
CASSLGQGSSGNTIYF
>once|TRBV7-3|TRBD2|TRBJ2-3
TGTGCCAGCAGCTTACCTGCTAGCGGGAGTCAGACAGATACGCAGTATTTT
CASSLPASGSQTDTQYF
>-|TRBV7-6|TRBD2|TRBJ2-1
TGTGCCAGCAGCACAACCCGCGGGGGGGACTCCTACAATGAGCAGTTCTTC
CASSTTRGGDSYNEQFF
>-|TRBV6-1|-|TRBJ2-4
TGTGCCAGCAGTGAAGAGCGAGCCAAAAACATTCAGTACTTC
CASSEERAKNIQYF